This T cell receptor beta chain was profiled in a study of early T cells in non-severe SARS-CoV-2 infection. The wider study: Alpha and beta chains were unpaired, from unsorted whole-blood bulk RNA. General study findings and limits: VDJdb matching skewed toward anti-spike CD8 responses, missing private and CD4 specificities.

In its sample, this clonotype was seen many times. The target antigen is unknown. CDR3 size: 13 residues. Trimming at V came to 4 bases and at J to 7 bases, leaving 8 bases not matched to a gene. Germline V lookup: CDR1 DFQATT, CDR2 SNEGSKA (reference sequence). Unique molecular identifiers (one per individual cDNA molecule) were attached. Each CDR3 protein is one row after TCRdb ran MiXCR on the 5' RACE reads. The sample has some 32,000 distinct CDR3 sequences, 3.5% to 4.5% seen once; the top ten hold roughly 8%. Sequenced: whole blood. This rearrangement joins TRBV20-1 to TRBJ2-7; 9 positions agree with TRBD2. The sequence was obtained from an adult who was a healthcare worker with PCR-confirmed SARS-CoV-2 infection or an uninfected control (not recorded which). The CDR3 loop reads CSATLAGGREQYF. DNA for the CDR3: TGCAGTGCTACTCTGGCGGGAGGGCGTGAGCAGTACTTC.